A single sample is the source of the 9 T cell receptor beta chains below, sequenced in a study of T cells after posttransplantation cyclophosphamide. Clones were sequenced by immunoSEQ multiplex PCR, and TCRdb holds only the in-frame ones, with some missing. This table has fewer than 8,500 clones, approximately 84% appearing once. Cyclophosphamide on days +3 and +4 followed busulfan-fludarabine conditioning and a marrow graft. The sequencing here drew on CD8+ T cells sorted from PBMCs, taken around 1,400 days after allogeneic stem cell transplant with posttransplant cyclophosphamide. All receptors come from a female patient aged 50-65 years who received an allogeneic stem cell transplant from a related donor, was CMV-positive, and had no GVHD. The graft donor may have contributed some T cells.

This chain joins TRBV2 and TRBJ2-2; D may be TRBD1 (6 bases). Germline-derived CDR1 and CDR2 are SNHLY and FYNNEI. The CDR3 runs to 13 residues. The ends were cut back, 8 bases at V and 4 bases at J, with 11 bases in the middle. The DNA for the CDR3 is TGTGCCAGCCAGGGGCGAGGCACCGGGGAGCTGTTTTTT. As protein: CASQGRGTGELFF.

The chain uses TRBV2 and TRBJ1-1, with TRBD1 matching 7 bases. The CDR3 has 14 amino acids. Germline-derived CDR1 and CDR2 are SNHLY and FYNNEI. V trimming: 3 bases; J trimming: 1 base; junction bases outside the gene matches: 2. CDR3 nucleotides: TGTGCCAGCAGTGACAGGGGGGCGAACACTGAAGCTTTCTTT. Encoded protein: CASSDRGANTEAFF.

Only one count was recorded for this clone. J is TRBJ2-1 and V is TRBV27, with 7 bases lining up with TRBD1. V shed 6 bases, J shed 0 bases, and the junction held 5 bases outside the gene matches. The CDR3 sequence is 15 residues long. Per the germline V gene, CDR1 is MNHEY and CDR2 is SMNVEV (reference sequence). This chain's CDR3 is CASREQGSSYNEQFF. The CDR3 region has the DNA TGTGCCAGCAGGGAACAGGGGAGCTCCTACAATGAGCAGTTCTTC.

The V gene is TRBV7-9, the J gene TRBJ2-1; D might be TRBD2 (5 bases). The CDR3 has 14 amino acids. Trimming shortened V by 2 bases and J by 6 bases, and 11 bases separated the two germline ends. Germline values: CDR1 SEHNR, CDR2 FQNEAQ (reference sequence). The DNA of the CDR3 is TGTGCCAGCAGCTTACTCTTGCTAGCCAATGAGCAGTTCTTC. Its translation is CASSLLLLANEQFF.

This clone was found a few times. The rearrangement uses TRBV7-8 and TRBJ1-4, with a possible D match to TRBD1 (6 bases). The CDR3 consists of 15 residues. V gave up 5 bases and J gave up 0 bases, with 10 bases separating them. Germline loops: CDR1 SGHVS, CDR2 FQNEAQ. The CDR3 spells CASSPRTATNEKLFF. The CDR3 DNA reads TGTGCCAGCAGCCCGAGGACAGCAACTAATGAAAAACTGTTTTTT.

This clone was found once. Written as DNA, the CDR3 is TGTGCCAGTAGTATTCAGCTACTAGCGGGAGTAGGCAGGGTCTACAATGAGCAGTTCTTC. Protein: CASSIQLLAGVGRVYNEQFF. The chain employs TRBV19 and TRBJ2-1, with TRBD2 identical over 11 bases. Germline V lookup: CDR1 LNHDA, CDR2 SQIVND (reference sequence). V lost 3 bases, J lost 3 bases, and 16 bases stayed unmatched. The CDR3 extends over 20 amino acids. The variable domain in full, completed from reference TRBV19 and TRBJ2-1, reads DGGITQSPKYLFRKEGQNVTLSCEQNLNHDAMYWYRQDPGQGLRLIYYSQIVNDFQKGDIAEGYSVSREKKESFPLTVTSAQKNPTAFYLCASSIQLLAGVGRVYNEQFFGPGTRLTVL.

The rearrangement joins TRBV10-1 to TRBJ2-7; D might be TRBD2 (6 bases). CDR3 length equals 13 residues. Germline assignment: CDR1 WNHNN and CDR2 SYGVQD (reference sequence). Trimming stripped 6 bases from V and 4 bases from J, with 13 bases between. The CDR3 nucleotides read TGCGCCAGCAGCGGGGACTCCTTTTACGAGCAGTACTTC. Translation: CASSGDSFYEQYF.

This chain uses TRBV28 with TRBJ1-5; a possible D gene is TRBD1 (5 bases). Trimming took off 0 bases at V and 14 bases at J, with 11 bases between the two ends. This CDR3 has 12 amino acids. Germline-derived CDR1 and CDR2 are MDHEN and SYDVKM. CDR3: CASSLWTDDKHF. The CDR3 nucleotides read TGTGCCAGCAGTTTATGGACAGACGATAAGCATTTT. Full variable domain (remainder filled in from reference TRBV28 and TRBJ1-5): DVKVTQSSRYLVKRTGEKVFLECVQDMDHENMFWYRQDPGLGLRLIYFSYDVKMKEKGDIPEGYSVSREKKERFSLILESASTNQTSMYLCASSLWTDDKHFGDGTRLSIL.

The chain uses TRBV27 and TRBJ2-7; D remains ambiguous. The V gene lost 0 bases and the J gene lost 5 bases, with 5 bases spanning the gap. Germline CDR1 MNHEY, CDR2 SMNVEV (reference sequence). The CDR3 runs 12 residues. The CDR3 sequence is CASSLSGHEQYF. The CDR3 nucleotides read TGTGCCAGCAGTTTATCGGGCCACGAGCAGTACTTC.